These T cell receptor beta chains were read from a single sample in a study of beta chain features in type 1 diabetes. Repertoires were generated with immunoSEQ multiplex PCR, while TCRdb's copy carries only in-frame clones and drops some. The sample lists 41,000 or so clones, around 63% occurring once. The source material was Tregs from blood. These TCRs come from a man aged 30-40 years with type 1 diabetes. Some clones in this sample may be carry-over from other donors' samples. CDR3s include the opening cysteine and the closing phenylalanine or tryptophan. The order of the fields is J gene, CDR3 length, V gene, D gene, clone size, CDR3 DNA, CDR3 protein. D genes are given only for firm matches. Part of the rows lack a size; the others show once, few, many or a class for expanded clones.

TRBJ2-7	14	TRBV4-1	.	.	TGCGCCAGCAGCCTCGTTGGGGCCGGCTACGAGCAGTACTTC	CASSLVGAGYEQYF
TRBJ1-6	13	TRBV4-3	.	.	TGCGCCAGCAGCCAAGTCAGGAATTCACCCCTCCACTTT	CASSQVRNSPLHF
TRBJ1-2	15	TRBV11-2	.	once	TGTGCCAGCAGCTTAACGCACAGAGCTAACTATGGCTACACCTTC	CASSLTHRANYGYTF
TRBJ1-4	15	TRBV4-3	.	.	TGCGCCAGCAGCCCCCTAGGGGCCACTAATGAAAAACTGTTTTTT	CASSPLGATNEKLFF
TRBJ2-7	15	TRBV6-6	.	once	TGTGCCAGCAGTTACTCTGAAGGGCGGGTCCACGAGCAGTACTTC	CASSYSEGRVHEQYF
TRBJ2-2	13	TRBV4-3	.	few	TGCGCCAGCAGCCTAGCCACGGCCGGGGAGCTGTTTTTT	CASSLATAGELFF
TRBJ2-2	16	TRBV5-1	.	.	TGCGCCAGCAGCTTGGGGCTAGACTCGAACACCGGGGAGCTGTTTTTT	CASSLGLDSNTGELFF
TRBJ1-2	13	TRBV29-1	TRBD1	.	TGCAGCGTTCGAGGGACAGGGGGCATTGGCTACACCTTC	CSVRGTGGIGYTF
TRBJ1-5	14	TRBV7-9	.	few	TGTGCCAGCAGTCCCGGAGGGGGGGGTCAGCCCCAGCATTTT	CASSPGGGGQPQHF
TRBJ2-3	13	TRBV7-9	.	.	TGTGCCAGCAGCTTCCCTAGGGGAGATACGCAGTATTTT	CASSFPRGDTQYF
TRBJ2-7	18	TRBV4-1	TRBD2	.	TGCGCCAGCAGCCAAGTATGGCTAGCGGGGGATTACGTCTACGAGCAGTACTTC	CASSQVWLAGDYVYEQYF
TRBJ2-3	20	TRBV10-3	TRBD2	.	TGTGCCATCAGTAAGTCTGTCGGGGCCCTGACTAGCGGAAGCACAGATACGCAGTATTTT	CAISKSVGALTSGSTDTQYF
TRBJ1-6	16	TRBV6-6	TRBD1	.	TGTGCCAGCAGTTACTCGCCGGGACAGAATAATTCACCCCTCCACTTT	CASSYSPGQNNSPLHF
TRBJ2-7	12	TRBV7-6	TRBD1	.	TGTGCCAGCAGCTCGACAGGGAACGAGCAGTACTTC	CASSSTGNEQYF
TRBJ2-6	16	TRBV6-6	.	.	TGTGCCAGCAGTTACTCGGGGGGCTCTGGGGCCAACGTCCTGACTTTC	CASSYSGGSGANVLTF
TRBJ1-1	12	TRBV19	.	.	TGTGCCAGTGGAGACAGTTCCACTGAAGCTTTCTTT	CASGDSSTEAFF
TRBJ2-2	14	TRBV7-4	.	.	TGTGCCAGCAGTGTCAATCCGGTTACCGGGGAGCTGTTTTTT	CASSVNPVTGELFF
TRBJ2-4	17	TRBV5-4	TRBD1	.	TGTGCCAGCAGCCACGGGACAGGGGGACATGGGGGAAACATTCAGTACTTC	CASSHGTGGHGGNIQYF
TRBJ2-5	14	TRBV5-1	.	.	TGCGCCAGCAGTCTTTCGAGCCGGGAAGAGACCCAGTACTTC	CASSLSSREETQYF
TRBJ2-7	14	TRBV6-5	TRBD1	.	TGTGCCAGCAGGAGGACAGGGGGCTCTTACGAGCAGTACTTC	CASRRTGGSYEQYF
TRBJ2-7	13	TRBV18	.	.	TGTGCCAGCTCACCGCAGCAGGGCTACGAGCAGTACTTC	CASSPQQGYEQYF
TRBJ1-5	16	TRBV7-2	.	.	TGTGCCAGCAGCTTAAAGGGGGGGCATGGCAATCAGCCCCAGCATTTT	CASSLKGGHGNQPQHF
TRBJ1-1	13	TRBV18	.	.	TGTGCCAGCTCTGAGTCAGGAGGCACTGAAGCTTTCTTT	CASSESGGTEAFF
TRBJ2-5	13	TRBV7-2	.	few	TGTGCCAGCAGCTTGGACACCGGAGAGACCCAGTACTTC	CASSLDTGETQYF
TRBJ1-5	15	TRBV4-2	.	.	TGTGCCAGCAGCCAAGATACTCGGGGTAATCAGCCCCAGCATTTT	CASSQDTRGNQPQHF
TRBJ2-3	17	TRBV4-3	TRBD2	few	TGCGCCAGCAGCCAAGTATCTGGCGGGGGTACCACAGATACGCAGTATTTT	CASSQVSGGGTTDTQYF
TRBJ1-2	15	TRBV6-6	TRBD1	.	TGTGCCAGCAGTTCCCCGCACAGGGGGAACTATGGCTACACCTTC	CASSSPHRGNYGYTF
TRBJ1-5	15	TRBV6-1	TRBD1	few	TGTGCCAGTGACAGGGGGCTGCCTAGCAATCAGCCCCAGCATTTT	CASDRGLPSNQPQHF
TRBJ2-3	15	TRBV4-3	.	medium-sized	TGCGCCAGCAGCCTTAGGGGATACAGCACAGATACGCAGTATTTT	CASSLRGYSTDTQYF
TRBJ2-1	11	TRBV7-8	.	.	TGTGCCAGCAGCTTGGGGAGCTCGCAGTTCTTC	CASSLGSSQFF
TRBJ2-7	15	TRBV25-1	.	.	TGTGCCAGCAGTGAATATACTGACAGACCCTACGAGCAGTACTTC	CASSEYTDRPYEQYF
TRBJ2-7	14	TRBV11-2	.	.	TGTGCCAGCAGCTTAGTTGGCGGGGTCTACGAGCAGTACTTC	CASSLVGGVYEQYF
TRBJ2-1	15	TRBV7-2	.	.	TGTGCCAGCAGCTTAGGTGGCTTTTCCTACAATGAGCAGTTCTTC	CASSLGGFSYNEQFF
TRBJ2-6	16	TRBV9	.	.	TGTGCCAGCAGCGTAGCGGTCGTGTCTGGGGCCAACGTCCTGACTTTC	CASSVAVVSGANVLTF
TRBJ2-4	13	TRBV7-3	.	.	TGTGCCAGCAGCCCAGGGGCTGGGAACATTCAGTACTTC	CASSPGAGNIQYF
TRBJ2-7	13	TRBV30	TRBD1	.	TGTGCCTGGATCGGGACAGGGGGCTACGAGCAGTACTTC	CAWIGTGGYEQYF
TRBJ1-4	12	TRBV2	.	once	TGTGCCAGCACGGGGGGCGCCGCTGATCCGTTTTTT	CASTGGAADPFF
TRBJ2-1	14	TRBV5-5	.	.	TGTGCCAGCAGCTTGGTAGAATGGTCCAATGAGCAGTTCTTC	CASSLVEWSNEQFF
TRBJ2-3	14	TRBV6-5	TRBD1	.	TGTGCCAGCAACCAAGGACAGGCCACAGATACGCAGTATTTT	CASNQGQATDTQYF
TRBJ2-1	12	TRBV12-5	TRBD2	.	TGTGCTAGTGTTGGACTAGCCAATGAGCAGTTCTTC	CASVGLANEQFF
TRBJ2-7	15	TRBV7-2	.	few	TGTGCCAGCAGCTTACGAGCGGGCCCATACTACGAGCAGTACTTC	CASSLRAGPYYEQYF
TRBJ2-3	14	TRBV6-1	TRBD2	.	TGTGCCGGCCGACTAGCGGGGGGCACAGATACGCAGTATTTT	CAGRLAGGTDTQYF
TRBJ1-1	13	TRBV9	.	.	TGTGCCAGCAGCGTACAGGGAAACACTGAAGCTTTCTTT	CASSVQGNTEAFF
TRBJ1-5	13	TRBV5-1	.	.	TGCGCCAGCAGCCCGGGGGGGGGTAGCCCCCAGCATTTT	CASSPGGGSPQHF
TRBJ2-5	14	TRBV6-5	.	.	TGTGCCTGCAGTCCGGACTACTTAGGAGAGACCCAGTACTTC	CACSPDYLGETQYF
TRBJ1-2	14	TRBV27	TRBD1	.	TGTGCCAGCAGTTATCGACAGGGGGCGTATGGCTACACCTTC	CASSYRQGAYGYTF
TRBJ2-6	19	TRBV7-8	.	few	TGTGCCAGCAGGGCGAAAGCAGCCGATAGCCGCTCTGGGGCCAACGTCCTGACTTTC	CASRAKAADSRSGANVLTF
TRBJ2-2	16	TRBV7-2	TRBD2	.	TGTGCCAGCAGCTTAGTACGCGGGGGGGATACCGGGGAGCTGTTTTTT	CASSLVRGGDTGELFF
TRBJ1-4	18	TRBV5-1	TRBD1	few	TGCGCCAGCAGCTCCGGACAGGGGGGAAGTGCGGCTAATGAAAAACTGTTTTTT	CASSSGQGGSAANEKLFF
TRBJ1-2	14	TRBV27	.	.	TGTGCCAGCACCCCCAGGGTCGGACAAAAGGGCTACACCTTC	CASTPRVGQKGYTF